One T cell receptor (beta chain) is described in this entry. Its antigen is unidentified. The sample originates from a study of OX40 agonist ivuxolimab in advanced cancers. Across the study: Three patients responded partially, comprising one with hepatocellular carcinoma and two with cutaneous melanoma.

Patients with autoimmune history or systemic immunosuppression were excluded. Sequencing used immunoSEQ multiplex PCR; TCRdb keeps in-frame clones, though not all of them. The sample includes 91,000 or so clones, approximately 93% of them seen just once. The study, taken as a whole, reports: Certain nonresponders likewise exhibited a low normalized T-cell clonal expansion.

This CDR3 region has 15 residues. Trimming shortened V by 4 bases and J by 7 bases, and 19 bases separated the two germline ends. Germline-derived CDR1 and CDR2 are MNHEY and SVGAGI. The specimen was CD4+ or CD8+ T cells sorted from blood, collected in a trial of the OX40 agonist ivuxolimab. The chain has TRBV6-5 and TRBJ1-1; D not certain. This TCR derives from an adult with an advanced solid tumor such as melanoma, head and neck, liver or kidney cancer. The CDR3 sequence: CASSSAPRIQIEAFF. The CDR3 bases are TGTGCCAGCAGTTCCGCCCCACGGATCCAGATTGAAGCTTTCTTT.